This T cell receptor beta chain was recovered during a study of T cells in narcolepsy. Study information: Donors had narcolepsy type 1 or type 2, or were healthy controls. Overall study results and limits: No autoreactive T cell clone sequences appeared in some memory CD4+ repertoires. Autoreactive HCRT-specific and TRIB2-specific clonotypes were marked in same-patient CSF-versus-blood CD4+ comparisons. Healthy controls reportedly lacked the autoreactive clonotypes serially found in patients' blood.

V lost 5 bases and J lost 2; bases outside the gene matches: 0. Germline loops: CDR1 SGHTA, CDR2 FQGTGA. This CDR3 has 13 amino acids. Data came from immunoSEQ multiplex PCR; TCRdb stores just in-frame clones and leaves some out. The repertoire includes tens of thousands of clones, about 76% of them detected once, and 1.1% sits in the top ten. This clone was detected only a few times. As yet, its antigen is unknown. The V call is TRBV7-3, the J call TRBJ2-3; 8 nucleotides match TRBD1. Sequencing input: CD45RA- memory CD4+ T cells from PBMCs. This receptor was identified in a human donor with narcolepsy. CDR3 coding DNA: TGTGCCAGCAGCCAGGGGGCCACAGATACGCAGTATTTT. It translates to CASSQGATDTQYF.